A single sample is the source of the 16 T cell receptor beta chains below, sequenced in a study of cytomegalovirus exposure and HLA in healthy donors. Sequenced by immunoSEQ multiplex PCR; TCRdb stores in-frame clones only, minus some. Of roughly 250,000 clones in the sample, 90% were seen once. The sequencing input was PBMCs. The receptors were gathered from a woman aged 18-29 years in good health and CMV-seronegative.

The V gene is TRBV27, the J gene TRBJ1-6; D is unresolved. Trimming pared 1 base from V and 9 bases from J, leaving 4 bases between. The CDR3 has 12 residues. Germline assignment: CDR1 MNHEY and CDR2 SMNVEV (reference sequence). In DNA form, the CDR3 reads TGTGCCAGCAGTTTATACAGTTCACCCCTCCACTTT. Its protein is CASSLYSSPLHF.

V and J are TRBV19 and TRBJ1-2; a weak D match, TRBD1 (6 bases). The CDR3 is made up of 14 amino acids. Germline CDR1 is LNHDA and CDR2 is SQIVND (reference sequence). Between the trimmed V and J ends, which lost 2 bases and 7 bases, there was a span of 14 bases. The CDR3 loop reads CASSISLGGLGYTF. The CDR3 DNA follows: TGTGCCAGTAGTATATCTCTGGGGGGGCTTGGCTACACCTTC.

This sequence joins TRBV19 and TRBJ2-2; 8 bases are a match to TRBD2. With V trimmed by 8 bases and J by 2 bases, 7 bases remained unmatched. The CDR3 loop spans 15 amino acids. Germline CDR1 reads LNHDA; CDR2 reads SQIVND (reference sequence). CDR3 amino acids: CASRAAGGNTGELFF. In DNA, the CDR3 is TGTGCCAGTCGGGCGGCGGGGGGTAACACCGGGGAGCTGTTTTTT.

The chain couples TRBV30 to TRBJ2-1; 10 bases fit TRBD2. Germline CDR1 reads GTSNPN; CDR2 reads SVGIG (reference sequence). V lost 5 bases to trimming and J lost 3 bases; unmatched junction nucleotides: 4. This CDR3 has 14 amino acids. CDR3 amino acids: CAWSKRGGYNEQFF. Here the CDR3 DNA reads TGTGCCTGGTCGAAGCGGGGGGGCTACAATGAGCAGTTCTTC.

The chain joins TRBV27 to TRBJ1-1; TRBD1 might be the D (6 bases). The germline CDR1 and CDR2 sequences are MNHEY and SMNVEV (reference sequence). The CDR3 consists of 16 residues. V lost 2 bases, J lost 0 bases, and 13 bases lay in between. This chain's CDR3 is CASSLVRGIMNTEAFF. DNA of the CDR3: TGTGCCAGCAGTTTAGTCAGGGGAATCATGAACACTGAAGCTTTCTTT.

The count of this clone is one. In DNA, the CDR3 is TGTGCCAGCAGCTTACGGGTCAATGAGCAGTTCTTC. Its translation: CASSLRVNEQFF. The V and J genes are TRBV7-2 and TRBJ2-1; no clear D. The CDR3 runs to 12 residues. V was clipped by 2 bases and J by 6 bases, with 5 bases between them. Per the germline V gene, CDR1 is SGHTA and CDR2 is FQGNSA.

V is TRBV2 and J is TRBJ2-1; weak D call: TRBD1 (6 bases). V lost 8 bases to trimming and J lost 0 bases, with 14 bases between them. Germline assignment: CDR1 SNHLY and CDR2 FYNNEI. There are 15 residues in the CDR3. The CDR3 DNA follows: TGTGCCAGCTACGATAGGGGGAGCTCCTACAATGAGCAGTTCTTC. It codes for CASYDRGSSYNEQFF.

This clone has a single count. The V call is TRBV21-1, the J call TRBJ2-1; TRBD1, the table's D call, was not compared with the DNA. TRBV21-1 is a pseudogene locus. The CDR3 contains 13 residues. The CDR3 here is CASSTARDHEQFF. The CDR3 region has the DNA TGTGCCAGCAGCACAGCCAGGGATCATGAGCAGTTCTTC.

The chain has TRBV10-1 and TRBJ2-3; TRBD2 matches at 10 bases. Germline V CDR1 and CDR2: WNHNN, SYGVQD (reference sequence). The V segment lost 0 bases and the J segment 2 bases; nucleotides outside the gene matches: 5. The CDR3 sequence is 17 residues long. The CDR3 here is CASSESASGGITDTQYF. The CDR3 bases are TGCGCCAGCAGTGAGTCGGCTAGCGGGGGAATCACAGATACGCAGTATTTT.

In its sample, this clone was seen a few times. The chain uses TRBV4-1 and TRBJ1-1; D possibly corresponds to TRBD1 (5 bases). The V and J ends lost 0 bases and 3 bases respectively, with 11 bases between them. The CDR3 spans 15 residues. In germline, CDR1 is MGHRA, CDR2 YSYEKL. CDR3 amino acids: CASSQEGGGDTEAFF. CDR3 coding DNA: TGCGCCAGCAGCCAAGAGGGGGGAGGGGACACTGAAGCTTTCTTT.

J is TRBJ2-7 and V is TRBV2; tentatively, D is TRBD1 (5 bases). The germline CDR1 and CDR2 sequences are SNHLY and FYNNEI. Trimming cost V 6 bases and J 1 base, with 22 bases left between them. This CDR3 spans 17 amino acids. In DNA, the CDR3 is TGTGCCAGCAGAGCACTTAAAGACAGACCTGGTTCCTACGAGCAGTACTTC. Translation gives CASRALKDRPGSYEQYF.

The V and J genes are TRBV6-5 and TRBJ1-2; 7 positions agree with TRBD1. The germline gives CDR1 MNHEY, CDR2 SVGAGI. V was clipped by 5 bases and J by 8 bases; unmatched bases: 8. The CDR3 is made up of 13 amino acids. CDR3 region: CASSQTGNRGYTF. The CDR3 DNA follows: TGTGCCAGCAGTCAGACAGGGAACCGAGGCTACACCTTC.

V is TRBV2 and J is TRBJ2-3; TRBD2 matches at 13 bases. The CDR3 extends over 16 amino acids. Per germline, CDR1 SNHLY and CDR2 FYNNEI. Trimming removed 7 bases from V and 2 bases from J; junction bases left unmatched: 6. The CDR3 spells CASNLLAGGFTDTQYF. The CDR3 nucleotides read TGTGCCAGCAACCTACTAGCGGGGGGGTTCACAGATACGCAGTATTTT.

The chain joins TRBV2 to TRBJ1-1; 9 nucleotides align to TRBD1. This CDR3 is 14 amino acids long. Per the germline V gene, CDR1 is SNHLY and CDR2 is FYNNEI. V trimming: 2 bases; J trimming: 4 bases; junction bases outside the gene matches: 2. Here the CDR3 DNA reads TGTGCCAGCAGTGAACTGGGACAGGGCACTGAAGCTTTCTTT. It encodes CASSELGQGTEAFF.

The chain is built from TRBV29-1 and TRBJ2-6; possibly TRBD2 for D (5 bases). The germline gives CDR1 SQVTM, CDR2 ANQGSEA. This CDR3 is 18 amino acids long. V was clipped by 0 bases and J by 1 base, with 16 bases between them. In DNA, the CDR3 is TGCAGCGTTGAAGATTGGGGATATGAGGGTTCTGGGGCCAACGTCCTGACTTTC. Protein sequence: CSVEDWGYEGSGANVLTF.

This chain joins TRBV27 and TRBJ1-1; D gene unclear. The V and J ends lost 6 bases and 0 bases respectively, with 8 bases between them. Germline lookup yields CDR1 MNHEY and CDR2 SMNVEV (reference sequence). The CDR3 covers 13 residues. This chain's CDR3 is CASRTTVNTEAFF. DNA for the CDR3: TGTGCCAGCAGGACAACAGTGAACACTGAAGCTTTCTTT.